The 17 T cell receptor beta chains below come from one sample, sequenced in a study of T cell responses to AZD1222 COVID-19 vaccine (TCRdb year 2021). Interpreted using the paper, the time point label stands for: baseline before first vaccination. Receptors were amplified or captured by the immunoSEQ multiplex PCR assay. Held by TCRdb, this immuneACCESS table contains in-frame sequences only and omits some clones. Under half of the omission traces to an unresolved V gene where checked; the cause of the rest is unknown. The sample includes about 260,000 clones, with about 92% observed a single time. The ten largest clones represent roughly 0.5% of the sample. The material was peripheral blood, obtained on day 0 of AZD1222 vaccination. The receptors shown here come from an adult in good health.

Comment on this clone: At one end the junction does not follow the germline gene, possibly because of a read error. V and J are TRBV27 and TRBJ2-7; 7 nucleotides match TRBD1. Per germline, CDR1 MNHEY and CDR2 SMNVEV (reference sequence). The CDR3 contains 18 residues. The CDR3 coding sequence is TGTGCCAGCAGTCTATCCCCGCCCGGGACAGTTACCAGCTACGAGCAGTACTTC. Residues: CASSLSPPGTVTSYEQYF.

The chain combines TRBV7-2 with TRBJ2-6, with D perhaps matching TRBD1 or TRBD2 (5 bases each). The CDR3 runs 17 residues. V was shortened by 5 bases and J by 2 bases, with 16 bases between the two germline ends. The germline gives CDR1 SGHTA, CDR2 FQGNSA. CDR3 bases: TGTGCCAGCAGCCCGACCGGGGCCCTCACTGGGGCCAACGTCCTGACTTTC. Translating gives CASSPTGALTGANVLTF.

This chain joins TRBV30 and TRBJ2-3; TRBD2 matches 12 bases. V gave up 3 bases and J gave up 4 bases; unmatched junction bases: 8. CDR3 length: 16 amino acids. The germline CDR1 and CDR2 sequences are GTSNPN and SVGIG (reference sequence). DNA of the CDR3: TGTGCCTGGAGCGAGGGACTAGCGGGTTTAGCAGATACGCAGTATTTT. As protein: CAWSEGLAGLADTQYF.

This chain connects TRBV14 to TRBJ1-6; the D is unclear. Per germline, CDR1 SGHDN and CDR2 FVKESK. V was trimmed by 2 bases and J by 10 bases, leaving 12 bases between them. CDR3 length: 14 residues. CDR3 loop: CASSQMSRRSPLHF. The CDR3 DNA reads TGTGCCAGCAGCCAAATGAGTAGGCGATCACCCCTCCACTTT.

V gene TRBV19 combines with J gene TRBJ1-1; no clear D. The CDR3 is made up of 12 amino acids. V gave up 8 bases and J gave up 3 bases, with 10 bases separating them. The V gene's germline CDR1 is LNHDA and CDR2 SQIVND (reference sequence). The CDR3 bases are TGTGCCAGTCTGGGAGCTTACACTGAAGCTTTCTTT. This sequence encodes CASLGAYTEAFF.

The CDR3 DNA reads as TGTGCCAGCTCCCCCGGGGAGCTATCTGGGGCCAACGTCCTGACTTTC. Its protein product is CASSPGELSGANVLTF. The V gene is TRBV6-4, the J gene TRBJ2-6, with D perhaps matching TRBD2 (5 bases). Germline values: CDR1 MRHNA, CDR2 SNTAGT. The CDR3 runs 16 residues. V was shortened by 8 bases and J by 1 base, with 15 bases between the two germline ends.

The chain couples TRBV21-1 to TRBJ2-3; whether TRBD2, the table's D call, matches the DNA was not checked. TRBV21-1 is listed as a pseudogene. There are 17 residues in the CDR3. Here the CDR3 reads CASSKVFPTGGTDTQYF. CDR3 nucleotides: TGTGCCAGCAGCAAAGTATTTCCCACTGGAGGCACAGATACGCAGTATTTT.

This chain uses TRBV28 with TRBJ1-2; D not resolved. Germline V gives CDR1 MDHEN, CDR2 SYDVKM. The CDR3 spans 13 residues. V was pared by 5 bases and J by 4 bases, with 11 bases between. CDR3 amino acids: CASSSRLLYGYTF. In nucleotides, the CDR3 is TGTGCCAGCAGTAGCCGACTCCTCTATGGCTACACCTTC.

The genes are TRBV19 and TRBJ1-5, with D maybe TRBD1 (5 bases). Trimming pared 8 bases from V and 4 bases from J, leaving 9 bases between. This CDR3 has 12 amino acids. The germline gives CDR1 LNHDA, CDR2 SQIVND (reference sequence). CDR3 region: CASAGGNQPQHF. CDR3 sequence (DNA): TGTGCCAGTGCTGGGGGGAATCAGCCCCAGCATTTT.

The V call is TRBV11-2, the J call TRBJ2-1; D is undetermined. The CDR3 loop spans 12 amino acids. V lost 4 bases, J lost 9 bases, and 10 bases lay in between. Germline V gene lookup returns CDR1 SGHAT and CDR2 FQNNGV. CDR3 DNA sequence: TGTGCCAGCAGCTCGTCCGGTGGTGAGCAGTTCTTC. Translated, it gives CASSSSGGEQFF. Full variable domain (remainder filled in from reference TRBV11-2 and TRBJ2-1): EAGVAQSPRYKIIEKRQSVAFWCNPISGHATLYWYQQILGQGPKLLIQFQNNGVVDDSQLPKDRFSAERLKGVDSTLKIQPAKLEDSAVYLCASSSSGGEQFFGPGTRLTVL.

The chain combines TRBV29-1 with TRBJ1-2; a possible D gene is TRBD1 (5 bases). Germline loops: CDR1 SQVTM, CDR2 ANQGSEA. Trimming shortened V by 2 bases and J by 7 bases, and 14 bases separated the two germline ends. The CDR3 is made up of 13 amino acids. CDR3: CSVESGTPGGYTF. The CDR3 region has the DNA TGCAGCGTTGAATCGGGGACCCCCGGTGGCTACACCTTC.

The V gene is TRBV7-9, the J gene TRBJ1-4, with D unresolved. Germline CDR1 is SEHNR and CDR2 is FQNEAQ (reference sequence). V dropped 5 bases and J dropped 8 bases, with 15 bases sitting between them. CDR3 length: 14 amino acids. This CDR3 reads CASSPRPGREKLFF. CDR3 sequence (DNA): TGTGCCAGCAGCCCCAGACCCGGTCGGGAAAAACTGTTTTTT.

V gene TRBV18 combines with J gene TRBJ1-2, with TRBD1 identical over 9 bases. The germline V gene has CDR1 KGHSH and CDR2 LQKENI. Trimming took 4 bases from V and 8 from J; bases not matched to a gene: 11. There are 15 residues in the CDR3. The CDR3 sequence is CASSQEGQGHGGYTF. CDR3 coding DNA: TGTGCCAGCTCACAAGAAGGACAGGGGCACGGAGGCTACACCTTC.

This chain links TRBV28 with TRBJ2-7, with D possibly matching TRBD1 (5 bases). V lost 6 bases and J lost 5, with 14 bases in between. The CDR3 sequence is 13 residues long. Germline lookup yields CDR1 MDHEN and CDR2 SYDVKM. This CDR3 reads CASSSDSFHEQYF. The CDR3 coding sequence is TGTGCCAGCAGCTCCGACAGTTTCCACGAGCAGTACTTC.

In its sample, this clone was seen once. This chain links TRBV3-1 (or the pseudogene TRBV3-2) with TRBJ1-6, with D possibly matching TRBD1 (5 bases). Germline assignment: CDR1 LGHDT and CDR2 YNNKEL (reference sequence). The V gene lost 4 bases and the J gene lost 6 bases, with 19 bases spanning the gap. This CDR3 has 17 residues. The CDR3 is CASSRGWPGGPNSPLHF. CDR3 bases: TGTGCCAGCAGCCGGGGGTGGCCAGGTGGACCTAATTCACCCCTCCACTTT.

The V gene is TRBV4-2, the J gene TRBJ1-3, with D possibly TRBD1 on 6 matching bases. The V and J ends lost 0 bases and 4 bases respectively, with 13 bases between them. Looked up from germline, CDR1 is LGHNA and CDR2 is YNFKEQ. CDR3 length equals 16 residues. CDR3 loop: CASSQDLGAGGNTIYF. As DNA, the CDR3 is TGTGCCAGCAGCCAAGATTTGGGGGCTGGAGGAAACACCATATATTTT.

The chain's CDR3 is CASSDVSYGYTF. The CDR3 bases are TGTGCCAGCAGTGATGTAAGCTATGGCTACACCTTC. This chain links TRBV2 with TRBJ1-2; D uncertain. The CDR3 length is 12 residues. Deletions cut 3 bases from V and 4 bases from J, with 6 bases between. CDR1 SNHLY and CDR2 FYNNEI come from the germline V gene.